The clone carrying this TCR beta chain was picked up many times. TCRdb redid the calling of the 5' RACE reads with MiXCR, one entry per CDR3 protein. The sample yields about 120,000 distinct CDR3 sequences, about 3.2% seen once. This record belongs to a study of neurological immune-mediated disorders. The TCR was taken from a woman aged 25 to 39 with multiple sclerosis. What was sequenced was PBMCs.

CDR3 in amino acids: CASSYSRFNTGELFF. The DNA for the CDR3 is TGTGCCAGCAGTTACAGCAGGTTCAACACCGGGGAGCTGTTTTTT. The V call is TRBV6-5, the J call TRBJ2-2; D remains ambiguous. V gave up 2 bases and J gave up 2 bases, with 9 bases separating them. Germline V gene data show CDR1 as MNHEY and CDR2 as SVGAGI. This CDR3 has 15 amino acids.